What follows are 9 T cell receptor beta chains derived from one specimen sequenced in a study of long-term antiretroviral therapy in people with HIV. Samples were assayed with immunoSEQ v3.0 at survey level. Sequencing used immunoSEQ multiplex PCR; TCRdb keeps in-frame clones, though not all of them. The sample consists of 30,000 or so clones, around 97% of them appearing once. The material was unsorted PBMCs, obtained 7.6 years after starting antiretroviral therapy. The receptor set was obtained from a young man with HIV.

The CDR3 DNA is TGTGCCAGCAGCTCCCAGGGGGAAATTTACGAGCAGTACTTC. This translates into CASSSQGEIYEQYF. The chain employs TRBV7-9 and TRBJ2-7; 7 bases are a match to TRBD1. Per germline, CDR1 SEHNR and CDR2 FQNEAQ (reference sequence). The trim removed 4 bases at V and 4 bases at J, leaving 7 bases unmatched. CDR3 length: 14 residues.

The J gene is TRBJ1-2, the V gene TRBV2; TRBD1 matches at 7 bases. The CDR3 is 12 amino acids. Germline V CDR1 and CDR2: SNHLY, FYNNEI. The V and J ends lost 8 bases and 5 bases, in that order; junction bases with no gene match: 5. CDR3 loop: CASGDSLYGYTF. Here the CDR3 DNA reads TGTGCCAGCGGGGACAGTTTATATGGCTACACCTTC.

This chain uses TRBV5-6 with TRBJ2-6; D is uncertain. CDR3 length: 16 residues. Trimming stripped 2 bases from V and 0 bases from J, with 9 bases between. Germline V gene sequence: CDR1 SGHDT, CDR2 YYEEEE. The CDR3 reads CASSFITVSGANVLTF. The CDR3 DNA is TGTGCCAGCAGCTTTATAACAGTCTCTGGGGCCAACGTCCTGACTTTC.

The V and J genes are TRBV7-2 and TRBJ2-7, with 7 bases aligning to TRBD1. The germline CDR1 and CDR2 sequences are SGHTA and FQGNSA. After removal of 6 bases from V and 1 base from J, the junction contained 6 bases not matched to a gene. CDR3 length: 14 residues. Written as DNA, the CDR3 is TGTGCCAGCAGTCGCGACAGGGCATCCTACGAGCAGTACTTC. As protein: CASSRDRASYEQYF. The full variable domain, completed using reference TRBV7-2 and TRBJ2-7, is GAGVSQSPSNKVTEKGKDVELRCDPISGHTALYWYRQSLGQGLEFLIYFQGNSAPDKSGLPSDRFSAERTGGSVSTLTIQRTQQEDSAVYLCASSRDRASYEQYFGPGTRLTVT.

The chain employs TRBV29-1 and TRBJ2-2; 7 bases are a match to TRBD1. The CDR3 has 15 amino acids. The germline gives CDR1 SQVTM, CDR2 ANQGSEA. V shed 4 bases and J 0 bases; nucleotides not matched to a gene: 5. CDR3 sequence reads: CSVVGDSANTGELFF. The CDR3 DNA is TGCAGCGTTGTGGGGGACAGCGCGAACACCGGGGAGCTGTTTTTT.

The chain recombines TRBV6-1 with TRBJ2-5; D ambiguous. Trimming shortened V by 2 bases and J by 1 base, and 8 bases separated the two germline ends. Per the germline V gene, CDR1 is MNHNS and CDR2 is SASEGT. CDR3 length: 14 residues. The CDR3 nucleotides are TGTGCCAGCAGTGAACAAACGGCCCAAGAGACCCAGTACTTC. Translation: CASSEQTAQETQYF.

The chain links TRBV6-1 to TRBJ2-2; D perhaps matches TRBD1 (5 bases). The CDR3 runs to 12 residues. Germline assignment: CDR1 MNHNS and CDR2 SASEGT. Trimming shortened V by 5 bases and J by 11 bases, and 12 bases separated the two germline ends. The CDR3 loop is CASSLQGVELFF. The CDR3 region has the DNA TGTGCCAGCAGTCTCCAGGGTGTAGAGCTGTTTTTT.

The chain employs TRBV9 and TRBJ2-7; D is undetermined. This CDR3 region has 11 residues. Per germline, CDR1 SGDLS and CDR2 YYNGEE. Trimming removed 0 bases at V and 4 bases at J, with 2 bases between. In DNA form, the CDR3 reads TGTGCCAGCAGCGTAGTATACGAGCAGTACTTC. Amino acid sequence: CASSVVYEQYF.

This chain connects TRBV11-2 to TRBJ2-7, with D maybe TRBD2 (6 bases). From germline, CDR1 is SGHAT and CDR2 FQNNGV. The germline V and J ends were trimmed by 5 bases and 5 bases, with 16 bases remaining between them. CDR3 size: 14 residues. This chain's CDR3 is CASSPGTSRHEQYF. CDR3 sequence (DNA): TGTGCCAGCAGCCCAGGAACTAGCCGCCACGAGCAGTACTTC.